These T cell receptor beta chains were read from a single sample in a study of blood T cell repertoires in COVID-19. Only in-frame clones appear in the TCRdb table, and some are missing; sequencing was by immunoSEQ multiplex PCR. The table has roughly 110,000 clones, about 93% seen once; the top ten hold under 1.5%. Sequenced input: peripheral blood. Receptors originate from a woman in her 30s with acute or convalescent COVID-19. The CDR3 runs from the conserved cysteine through the conserved F or W.

>TRBJ1-1|TRBV19
CASSMAGQPTEAFF
>TRBJ1-1|TRBV30
CAWSAGLGLNTEAFF
>TRBJ1-2|TRBV7-2
CASSLDHLNRAGGYTF
>TRBJ2-4|TRBV29-1
CSVEVTGTGGNIQYF
>TRBJ2-7|TRBV7-2
CASSSRLGQLFF
>TRBJ2-3|TRBV2
CASSGGGTDTQYF
>TRBJ2-3|TRBV4-3
CASSQDLGTGGPDTQYF
>TRBJ1-3|TRBV13
CASQPGSYSGNTIYF
>TRBJ2-3|TRBV20-1
CSATQADTQYF
>TRBJ1-2|TRBV20-1
CSAIEQGIYGYTF
>TRBJ1-4|TRBV27
CASSLGFPKRATNEKLFF
>TRBJ2-2|TRBV4-1
CASSQPRTSGVAGELFF
>TRBJ1-3|TRBV11-2
CASSPLLGNTIYF
>TRBJ1-1|TRBV12-5
CASGLVVGGSNTEAFF
>TRBJ1-6|TRBV30
CAWSKDRGSSPLHF
>TRBJ1-1|TRBV6-2/TRBV6-3
CASSYSSNTEAFF
>TRBJ2-7|TRBV7-2
CASSLTSGGYEQYF
>TRBJ2-1|TRBV25-1
CASSDSGPEHYNEQFF
>TRBJ1-2|TRBV3-1/TRBV3-2
CASSHGGVGGNYGYTF
>TRBJ2-1|TRBV9
CASSVSGTSGTSSYNEQFF
>TRBJ1-1|TRBV30
CALVAGFNTEAFF
>TRBJ1-3|TRBV29-1
CSVPTSGNTIYF
>TRBJ2-1|TRBV28
CASASGSQFF
>TRBJ1-1|TRBV5-5
CASSDRGNTEAFF
>TRBJ1-3|TRBV3-1/TRBV3-2
CASSQGQGRNTIYF
>TRBJ1-2|TRBV9
CASSDRYRADGYTF
>TRBJ2-3|TRBV24-1
CATSDPGGADTQYF
>TRBJ1-2|TRBV6-5
CASSWTGGPDGYTF
>TRBJ2-7|TRBV5-1
CASSLEWTGALEQYF
>TRBJ1-2|TRBV25-1
CASSAPGLPVYGYTF
>TRBJ2-3|TRBV9
CASSPAAPRGDTQYF
>TRBJ1-4|TRBV5-1
CASSLQDTREKLFF
>TRBJ1-2|TRBV4-1
CASSQDPGEGYGYTF
>TRBJ2-2|TRBV9
CASSEQDRATGELFF
>TRBJ1-6|TRBV7-2
CASSSGTGLYSPLHF
>TRBJ2-1|TRBV30
CAWSRRDEQFF
>TRBJ1-3|TRBV11-2
CASSLESPRWASGNTIYF
>TRBJ1-6|TRBV18
CASSTTTGRGNSPLHF
>TRBJ1-5|TRBV19
CASTRTEPEPQHF
>TRBJ2-5|TRBV5-4
CASSFREQETQYF
>TRBJ1-1|TRBV10-3
CAISESGGRSEAFF
>TRBJ1-1|TRBV6-5
CASSYLQGNTEAFF
>TRBJ1-4|TRBV7-2
CASSPRTGWNEKLFF
>TRBJ1-2|TRBV19
CASTSPGGSYGYTF
>TRBJ1-6|TRBV5-1
CASSLGAGVASPLHF
>TRBJ1-5|TRBV19
CASSLGQGRPPQHF
>TRBJ1-3|TRBV5-4
CASSLPQGASGNTIYF
>TRBJ1-1|TRBV28
CASSFSGLNTEAFF
>TRBJ2-1|TRBV7-9
CASSFAIPGGLYNEQFF
>TRBJ2-1|TRBV2
CASSRGLVYNEQFF
>TRBJ2-1|TRBV28
CASSSSGTGGWYNEQFF
>TRBJ1-4|TRBV28
CASSSADSSEKLFF
>TRBJ2-7|TRBV15
CATSSRDTTYEQYF
>TRBJ1-2|TRBV19
CASSPGSGYTF
>TRBJ2-7|TRBV4-1
CASSLGTSGSIYEQYF
>TRBJ2-7|TRBV11-3
CASSLDGGGAYEQYF
>TRBJ1-1|TRBV19
CASSSQDSLSTEAFF